The T cell receptor (beta chain) under discussion was sequenced for a study of neurological immune-mediated disorders. Healthy control samples came from blood bank volunteers in Maryland, USA. Findings and caveats of the study: None of the CDR3 amino acid sequences in expanded clones turned up in more than one subject, which points to private repertoires in all groups.

TCRdb redid the calling of the 5' RACE reads with MiXCR, one entry per CDR3 protein. The sample gives about 14,000 distinct CDR3 sequences, 5.5% to 7% of which show up once; about 24% is in the top ten. Trimming cost V 3 bases and J 0 bases, with 12 bases left between them. The germline V gene has CDR1 DFQATT and CDR2 SNEGSKA (reference sequence). The CDR3 totals 14 residues. This clonotype was observed many times. Its antigen is undetermined. The clonotype was recovered from a woman in her thirties or forties in good health. The sequenced sample was CD8+ T cells from blood. The chain employs TRBV20-1 and TRBJ2-7; TRBD2 might be the D (6 bases). CDR3 nucleotide sequence: TGCAGTGCTAGTGGGGGGACTTACTCCTACGAGCAGTACTTC. Encoded protein: CSASGGTYSYEQYF.